This is a list of T cell receptor beta chains from one sample in a study of OX40 agonist ivuxolimab in advanced cancers. Generated by immunoSEQ multiplex PCR, the TCRdb table keeps only in-frame clones and is missing some. The sample consists of about 72,000 clones, around 90% of them appearing once. The source was CD4+ or CD8+ T cells sorted from blood, collected in a trial of the OX40 agonist ivuxolimab. These receptors originate from an adult with an advanced solid tumor such as melanoma, head and neck, liver or kidney cancer. Both conserved end residues are part of each CDR3.

j_call v_call cdr3_aa
TRBJ1-5 TRBV6-6 CASSFGQNQPQHF
TRBJ2-5 TRBV7-2 CASSSRQGGRTETQYF
TRBJ2-5 TRBV2 CASSEAWGAGETQYF
TRBJ1-4 TRBV7-8 CASSTSYRATNEKLFF
TRBJ1-1 TRBV9 CASSVVPENTEAFF
TRBJ2-1 TRBV7-7 CASSLAIAGGLNEQFF
TRBJ1-5 TRBV4-2 CASSQGEGRGNQPQHF
TRBJ1-3 TRBV5-1 CASSFGGRTSGNTIYF
TRBJ2-6 TRBV7-9 CASSLVGGANVLTF
TRBJ2-3 TRBV5-1 CASRRESTDTQYF
TRBJ2-7 TRBV19 CASSIYGGSPYEQYF
TRBJ2-7 TRBV2 CASAEYGQYF
TRBJ2-7 TRBV11-2 CASSSTGTGEGEQYF
TRBJ2-7 TRBV6-5 CASTPSDAYEQYF
TRBJ2-5 TRBV6-1 CASRRDIGETQYF
TRBJ1-1 TRBV11-2 CASSLDRGNEAFF
TRBJ1-2 TRBV2 CASSETGRFNYGYTF
TRBJ1-5 TRBV19 CASKKGGNQPQHF
TRBJ2-3 TRBV5-4 CASSFQGRVGTDTQYF
TRBJ2-7 TRBV2 CASSLRQGRAYEQYF
TRBJ2-3 TRBV2 CASSEGGRAKITDTQYF
TRBJ2-7 TRBV4-1 CASSQEGTTTQYF
TRBJ2-7 TRBV5-6 CASSLGGEQYF
TRBJ2-1 TRBV5-8 CASSYYKGASYNEQFF
TRBJ2-2 TRBV10-3 CAISKTVNTGELFF
TRBJ2-1 TRBV5-4 CASRRDGANDEQFF
TRBJ1-4 TRBV27 CASSFLTGTNEKLFF
TRBJ2-3 TRBV6-6 CASSYRRTGKDTQYF
TRBJ1-1 TRBV2 CASSDSQTGNYGTEAFF
TRBJ1-4 TRBV6-5 CASRGAATNEKLFF
TRBJ2-5 TRBV5-6 CASSLGRKETQYF
TRBJ1-4 TRBV30 CAWSTTPGQANEKLFF
TRBJ2-5 TRBV7-3 CASSLEGGPWETQYF
TRBJ2-1 TRBV7-6 CASSQKAPGAGGSYNEQFF
TRBJ1-1 TRBV2 CASSAGTENTEAFF
TRBJ2-7 TRBV11-2 CASSLARRTSYEQYF
TRBJ2-5 TRBV30 CALRGWGQETQYF
TRBJ2-1 TRBV7-9 CASSSLAGVYNEQFF
TRBJ1-1 TRBV28 CASISLGGPDKAFF
TRBJ2-7 TRBV2 CASRGRSYEQYF
TRBJ1-1 TRBV19 CASSKPGTAHTEAFF
TRBJ2-1 TRBV19 CASSARGNYNEQFF
TRBJ2-5 TRBV7-6 CASSSYHGETQYF
TRBJ2-7 TRBV7-2 CASTRGTAYEQYF
TRBJ1-2 TRBV2 CASSEIDQDLGYGYTF
TRBJ1-1 TRBV5-1 CASSLTGEAEAFF
TRBJ2-7 TRBV4-1 CASSSTLPVAYEQYF
TRBJ2-5 TRBV6-5 CASSYSWGQETQYF
TRBJ1-2 TRBV19 CASSTERSGTNGYTF
TRBJ2-7 TRBV7-8 CASSGTWPSYEQYF
TRBJ1-2 TRBV6-6 CASSYGQGKTYGYTF
TRBJ2-7 TRBV28 CASRKGTVPYEQYF
TRBJ2-1 TRBV18 CASSPPRYEQFF
TRBJ1-2 TRBV12-5 CASGTGQSYGYTF
TRBJ1-1 TRBV16 CASSLRIGGSEAFF
TRBJ2-1 TRBV5-6 CASSLGDPLPSKSPFF
TRBJ1-1 TRBV9 CASSVGGTGVIEAFF